The clone carrying this TCR beta chain has only one observation. Original methodology: From reference gene primer amplification, estimates of nucleated cell counts were derived. TCRdb keeps only in-frame clones here, not all; method: immunoSEQ multiplex PCR. Clonal size and the V and J genes are those of that table, whereas D and trimming came from the DNA. The sample consists of 180,000 or so clones, about 81% of them appearing once. The data derive from a study of blood T cell repertoires in COVID-19. About the study: Samples came from the United States, Italy and Spain, spanning acute and convalescent COVID-19. In each case, the material was cDNA or gDNA derived from T cells, B-cell-depleted T cells, or PBMCs.

The V gene's germline CDR1 is SGHRS and CDR2 YFSETQ. V was shortened by 3 bases and J by 4 bases, with 13 bases between the two germline ends. This CDR3 region has 14 residues. Input material: peripheral blood. The origin of this receptor is a woman aged 80 or older with COVID-19, enrolled during active disease. The chain uses TRBV5-1 and TRBJ1-2, with D maybe TRBD1 (5 bases). The chain's CDR3 is CASSSAQGIYGYTF. CDR3 DNA sequence: TGCGCCAGCAGCTCCGCTCAGGGTATCTATGGCTACACCTTC.